The 5 T cell receptor beta chains in this list originate from one sample, sequenced in a study of T cell changes during pregnancy in multiple sclerosis (dated by TCRdb to the late 2010s). Library generation was performed with the immunoSEQ multiplex PCR assay. The clones in this table, taken by TCRdb from immuneACCESS, are in-frame only. Not every clone is retained; where verified, under half of the shortfall comes from an unresolved V gene, and the cause of the rest is unknown. Present in this sample are tens of thousands of clones, 88% of which were seen just once. The ten largest account for under 6% of the sample. Sequenced material: CD8+ T cells from peripheral blood mononuclear cells, taken after pregnancy. These receptors were collected from a female donor in good health, enrolled as a control in a pregnancy study.

This chain connects TRBV27 to TRBJ2-7; D gene uncertain. Germline V gene sequence: CDR1 MNHEY, CDR2 SMNVEV (reference sequence). The CDR3 is 12 amino acids. Trimming took 6 bases from V and 2 from J, leaving 8 bases between them. The CDR3 reads CASSPNPYEQYF. CDR3 coding DNA: TGTGCCAGCAGCCCTAACCCCTACGAGCAGTACTTC.

This sequence joins TRBV9 and TRBJ1-1, with 7 nucleotides matching TRBD1. V lost 0 bases and J lost 4; bases outside the gene matches: 6. This CDR3 is 15 amino acids long. Germline lookup yields CDR1 SGDLS and CDR2 YYNGEE. CDR3 nucleotide sequence: TGTGCCAGCAGCGTAGGAGGGGGCGCGGGCACTGAAGCTTTCTTT. This sequence encodes CASSVGGGAGTEAFF.

This clone was counted once. The V call is TRBV27, the J call TRBJ1-5; TRBD1 matches 8 bases. The ends lost 4 bases at V and 6 bases at J; junction bases unmatched: 8. Per germline, CDR1 MNHEY and CDR2 SMNVEV (reference sequence). There are 15 residues in the CDR3. The CDR3 nucleotides read TGTGCCAGCAGTTCTAGATCAGGGGGCCTTCAGCCCCAGCATTTT. It translates to CASSSRSGGLQPQHF.

The CDR3 here is CASSVGRGGFRYGYTF. The CDR3 bases are TGTGCCAGCAGCGTAGGGAGGGGGGGTTTTCGCTATGGCTACACCTTC. The rearrangement links TRBV9 to TRBJ1-2, with D tentatively TRBD1 (6 bases). The CDR3 spans 16 residues. V shed 0 bases and J shed 4 bases, with 16 bases lying between them. The germline V gene has CDR1 SGDLS and CDR2 YYNGEE.

V is TRBV19 and J is TRBJ1-5; 7 positions match TRBD1. From germline, CDR1 is LNHDA and CDR2 SQIVND (reference sequence). The CDR3 runs to 19 residues. J was trimmed by 1 base and V by 5 bases; bases with no gene match: 17. CDR3: CASSPSRDRSFSSNQPQHF. In DNA form, the CDR3 reads TGTGCCAGTAGTCCATCCCGGGACAGATCATTCTCGAGCAATCAGCCCCAGCATTTT.